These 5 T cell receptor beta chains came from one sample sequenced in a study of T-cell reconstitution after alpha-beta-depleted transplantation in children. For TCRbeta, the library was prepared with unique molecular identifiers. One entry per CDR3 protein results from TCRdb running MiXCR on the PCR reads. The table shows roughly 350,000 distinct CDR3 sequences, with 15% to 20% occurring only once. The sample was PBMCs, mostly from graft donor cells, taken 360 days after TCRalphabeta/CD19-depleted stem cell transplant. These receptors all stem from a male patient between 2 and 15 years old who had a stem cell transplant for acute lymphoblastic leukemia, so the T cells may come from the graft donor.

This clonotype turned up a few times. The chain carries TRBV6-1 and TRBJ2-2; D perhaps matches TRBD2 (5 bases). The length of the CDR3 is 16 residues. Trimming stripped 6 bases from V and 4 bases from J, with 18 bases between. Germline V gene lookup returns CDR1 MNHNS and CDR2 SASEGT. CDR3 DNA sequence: TGTGCCAGCAGAAGACTACAGTCACCAATCACCGGGGAGCTGTTTTTT. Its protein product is CASRRLQSPITGELFF.

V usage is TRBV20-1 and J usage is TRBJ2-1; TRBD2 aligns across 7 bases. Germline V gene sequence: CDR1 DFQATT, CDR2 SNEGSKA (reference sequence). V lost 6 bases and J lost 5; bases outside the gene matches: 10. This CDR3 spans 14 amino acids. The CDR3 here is CSAHSGLGDNEQFF. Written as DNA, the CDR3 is TGCAGTGCCCACTCCGGACTAGGAGACAATGAGCAGTTCTTC.

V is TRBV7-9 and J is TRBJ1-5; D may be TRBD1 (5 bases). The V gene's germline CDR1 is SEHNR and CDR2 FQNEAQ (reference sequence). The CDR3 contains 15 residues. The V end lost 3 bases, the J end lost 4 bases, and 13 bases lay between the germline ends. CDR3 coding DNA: TGTGCCAGCAGCTTTGACCAGGGCGGGAATCAGCCCCAGCATTTT. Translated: CASSFDQGGNQPQHF.

The CDR3 sequence is CATSAGTNYNEQFF. For the CDR3, the DNA is TGTGCCACCAGTGCTGGGACTAACTACAATGAGCAGTTCTTC. The chain couples TRBV24-1 to TRBJ2-1; 7 bases line up with TRBD2. CDR3 length: 14 amino acids. J lost 3 bases, V lost 5 bases, and 3 bases had no gene match. The germline gives CDR1 KGHDR, CDR2 SFDVKD.

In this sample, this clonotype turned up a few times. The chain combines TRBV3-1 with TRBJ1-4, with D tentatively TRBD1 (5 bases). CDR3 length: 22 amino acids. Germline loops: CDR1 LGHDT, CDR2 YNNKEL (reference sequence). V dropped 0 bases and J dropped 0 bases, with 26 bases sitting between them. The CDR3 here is CASSQDQGVSRNETATNEKLFF. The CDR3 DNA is TGTGCCAGCAGCCAAGATCAAGGGGTCTCTCGTAACGAGACAGCAACTAATGAAAAACTGTTTTTT.